The 15 T cell receptor beta chains in this list originate from one sample, sequenced in a study of T cell repertoires in cytomegalovirus infection. No antigen is known for these receptors. One entry per CDR3 protein, called by TCRdb with MiXCR from the reads. The table records approximately 590,000 distinct CDR3 sequences, over 35% of them present only once. The specimen comprised cultured PBMCs, sampled from culture after CMV antigen stimulation. Receptors originate from a human donor in good health (CMV status not recorded). Some clones in this sample may be carry-over from other donors' samples.

This rearrangement joins TRBV19 to TRBJ2-2; D gene unclear. The ends were cut back, 7 bases at V and 0 bases at J, with 12 bases in the middle. The CDR3 spans 15 residues. Germline assignment: CDR1 LNHDA and CDR2 SQIVND (reference sequence). CDR3 in DNA: TGTGCCAGTACCCCCGGGTCCGCGAACACCGGGGAGCTGTTTTTT. Translating gives CASTPGSANTGELFF.

This clonotype has only one observation. The chain combines TRBV20-1 with TRBJ2-2; a weak D match, TRBD2 (6 bases). The length of the CDR3 is 14 residues. Germline V lookup: CDR1 DFQATT, CDR2 SNEGSKA (reference sequence). With 3 bases removed from V and 4 bases from J, the gap between germline ends came to 12 bases. The CDR3 bases are TGCAGTGCTAGCCAGGCCGGGGGCACCGGGGAGCTGTTTTTT. Amino acids: CSASQAGGTGELFF.

The chain has TRBV20-1 and TRBJ1-5; no clear D. There are 16 residues in the CDR3. Trimming shortened V by 3 bases and J by 1 base, and 16 bases separated the two germline ends. Per germline, CDR1 DFQATT and CDR2 SNEGSKA (reference sequence). The CDR3 DNA reads as TGCAGTGCTAGGGAGAAAACCGGAGACAGCAATCAGCCCCAGCATTTT. It translates to CSAREKTGDSNQPQHF.

This clonotype was seen repeatedly, ten times or more. The CDR3 loop reads CASSQGGQPQHF. The CDR3 coding sequence is TGTGCCAGCAGCCAAGGGGGCCAGCCCCAGCATTTT. J is TRBJ1-5 and V is TRBV7-9, with TRBD1 matching over 7 bases. This CDR3 comprises 12 residues. V dropped 5 bases and J dropped 7; count of bases not matched to a gene: 2. Germline V gene data show CDR1 as SEHNR and CDR2 as FQNEAQ (reference sequence).

The V and J genes are TRBV27 and TRBJ2-7; D possibly corresponds to TRBD2 (5 bases). V lost 6 bases and J 6 bases, leaving 21 bases between the germline ends. Germline lookup yields CDR1 MNHEY and CDR2 SMNVEV (reference sequence). CDR3 length: 15 residues. CDR3 sequence (DNA): TGTGCCAGCAGCCCCACCATTACTACTAGTGGCGAGCAGTACTTC. Translation: CASSPTITTSGEQYF.

V is TRBV7-4 and J is TRBJ2-5; tentatively, D is TRBD1 (5 bases). The length of the CDR3 is 13 residues. CDR1 SGHVT and CDR2 SQSDAQ come from the germline V gene. Trimming left V 7 bases short and J 1 base short, with 10 bases between. The CDR3 DNA is TGTGCCAGCACCCAGGGTAGCCAAGAGACCCAGTACTTC. Protein: CASTQGSQETQYF.

This clonotype occurred a few times. V usage is TRBV7-2 and J usage is TRBJ2-3; D assignment may be TRBD1 or TRBD2 (5 bases each). The germline CDR1 and CDR2 sequences are SGHTA and FQGNSA. This CDR3 is built from 16 residues. With 3 bases removed from V and 0 bases from J, the gap between germline ends came to 13 bases. This chain's CDR3 is CASSFPRGGSTDTQYF. DNA for the CDR3: TGTGCCAGCAGCTTTCCCCGTGGGGGTAGCACAGATACGCAGTATTTT.

The chain uses TRBV15 and TRBJ2-1; D gene unclear. V was pared by 1 base and J by 7 bases, with 2 bases between. The CDR3 has 11 residues. The V gene's germline CDR1 is LNHNV and CDR2 YYDKDF (reference sequence). CDR3 coding DNA: TGTGCCACCAGCAGAGGTAATGAGCAGTTCTTC. Translated, it gives CATSRGNEQFF.

V is TRBV5-4 and J is TRBJ2-6, with TRBD1 matching over 7 bases. The CDR3 runs 18 residues. Germline loops: CDR1 SGHNT, CDR2 YYREEE (reference sequence). J was trimmed by 0 bases and V by 0 bases; bases with no gene match: 6. CDR3 DNA: TGTGCCAGCAGCTTGGGGGGGACAGTCCTCTCTGGGGCCAACGTCCTGACTTTC. Its protein is CASSLGGTVLSGANVLTF.

The chain combines TRBV7-2 with TRBJ2-1; D remains ambiguous. Germline CDR1 SGHTA, CDR2 FQGNSA. CDR3 size: 12 residues. The germline V and J ends were trimmed by 3 bases and 10 bases, with 10 bases remaining between them. CDR3 residues: CASSLARSEQFF. Written as DNA, the CDR3 is TGTGCCAGCAGCTTGGCCCGCTCGGAGCAGTTCTTC.

This clonotype came up once. The genes are TRBV10-3 and TRBJ2-3, with D uncertain. The CDR3 has 12 amino acids. With 1 base removed from V and 6 bases from J, the gap between germline ends came to 5 bases. CDR1 is ENHRY, CDR2 SYGVKD, per germline. CDR3 nucleotides: TGTGCCATCAGTGAGTTTGTCGATACGCAGTATTTT. Protein sequence: CAISEFVDTQYF.

This clonotype was counted between two and nine times. The gene calls are TRBV7-6 and TRBJ2-2, with TRBD1 matching 9 bases. This CDR3 contains 20 residues. V shed 5 bases, J shed 0 bases, and the junction held 16 bases outside the gene matches. The germline V gene has CDR1 SGHVS and CDR2 FNYEAQ. The CDR3 is CASSPMVPGQGIANTGELFF. The CDR3, as DNA: TGTGCCAGCAGCCCCATGGTGCCGGGACAGGGAATCGCGAACACCGGGGAGCTGTTTTTT. Together with reference TRBV7-6 and TRBJ2-2, the CDR3 gives the full variable domain: GAGVSQSPRYKVTKRGQDVALRCDPISGHVSLYWYRQALGQGPEFLTYFNYEAQQDKSGLPNDRFSAERPEGSISTLTIQRTEQRDSAMYRCASSPMVPGQGIANTGELFFGEGSRLTVL.

The chain couples TRBV5-1 to TRBJ1-1; tentative D call: TRBD1 (5 bases). Germline V CDR1 and CDR2: SGHRS, YFSETQ. V lost 4 bases to trimming and J lost 2 bases, with 12 bases between them. This CDR3 has 14 residues. Here the CDR3 DNA reads TGCGCCAGCAGCGGGGGTGGAGGAAACACTGAAGCTTTCTTT. Encoded protein: CASSGGGGNTEAFF.

There are many counts of this clonotype. The CDR3 is CASSLVATMGFRTDTQYF. CDR3 nucleotides: TGTGCCAGCAGCTTAGTAGCTACGATGGGTTTCCGCACAGATACGCAGTATTTT. The V gene is TRBV7-2, the J gene TRBJ2-3; D not resolved. The CDR3 extends over 18 amino acids. Trimming pared 1 base from V and 1 base from J, leaving 18 bases between. Looked up from germline, CDR1 is SGHTA and CDR2 is FQGNSA.

This clonotype occurred many times. V usage is TRBV6-1 and J usage is TRBJ2-7; the D call may be TRBD1 or TRBD2 (5 bases each). V lost 8 bases and J 0 bases, leaving 17 bases between the germline ends. Germline loops: CDR1 MNHNS, CDR2 SASEGT. The CDR3 length is 15 residues. The CDR3 bases are TGTGCCAGCGGTGGGGGAAGGACTTACTCCTACGAGCAGTACTTC. Translated, it gives CASGGGRTYSYEQYF.